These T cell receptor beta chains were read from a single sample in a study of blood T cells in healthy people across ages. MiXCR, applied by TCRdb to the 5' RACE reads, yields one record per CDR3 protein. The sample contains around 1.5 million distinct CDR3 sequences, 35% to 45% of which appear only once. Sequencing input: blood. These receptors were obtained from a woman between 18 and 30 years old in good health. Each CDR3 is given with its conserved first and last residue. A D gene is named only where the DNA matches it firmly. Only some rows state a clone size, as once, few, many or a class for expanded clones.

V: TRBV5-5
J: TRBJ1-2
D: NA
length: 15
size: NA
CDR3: CAISHRDGANYGYTF
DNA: TGTGCCATCAGCCATCGGGACGGCGCTAACTATGGCTACACCTTC

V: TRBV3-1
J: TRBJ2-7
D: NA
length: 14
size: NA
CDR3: CASSQAGGHYEQYF
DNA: TGTGCCAGCAGCCAAGCGGGGGGACACTACGAGCAGTACTTC

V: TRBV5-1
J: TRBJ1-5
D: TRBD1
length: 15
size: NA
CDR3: CASSRTGREDQPQHF
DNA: TGCGCCAGCAGCCGGACAGGGAGGGAAGATCAGCCCCAGCATTTT

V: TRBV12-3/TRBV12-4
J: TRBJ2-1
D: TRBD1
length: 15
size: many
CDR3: CASSQTGANNNEQFF
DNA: TGTGCCAGCAGTCAGACAGGGGCGAATAACAATGAGCAGTTCTTC

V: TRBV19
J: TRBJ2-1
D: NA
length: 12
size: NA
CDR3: CATATGADEQFF
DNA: TGTGCCACCGCGACAGGCGCCGATGAGCAGTTCTTC

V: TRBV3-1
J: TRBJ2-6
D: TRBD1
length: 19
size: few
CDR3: CASSQRTGQSLSGANVLTF
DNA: TGTGCCAGCAGCCAAAGGACGGGACAGTCACTCTCTGGGGCCAACGTCCTGACTTTC

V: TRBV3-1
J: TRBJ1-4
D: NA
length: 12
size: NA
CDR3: CASRDDNEKLFF
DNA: TGTGCCAGCCGGGACGACAATGAAAAACTGTTTTTT

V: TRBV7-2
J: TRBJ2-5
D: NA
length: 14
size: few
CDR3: CASTPPTGLRAQYF
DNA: TGTGCCAGCACCCCACCGACTGGTCTTAGGGCCCAGTACTTC

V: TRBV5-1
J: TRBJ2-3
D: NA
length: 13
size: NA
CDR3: CASSLGILDTQYF
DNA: TGCGCCAGCAGCTTGGGGATTTTGGATACGCAGTATTTT

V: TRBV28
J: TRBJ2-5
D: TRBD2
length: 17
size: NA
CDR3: CASSPSRTSGVQETQYF
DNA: TGTGCCAGCAGTCCTTCCCGGACTAGCGGCGTCCAAGAGACCCAGTACTTC

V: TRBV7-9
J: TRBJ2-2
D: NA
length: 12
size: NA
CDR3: CASAYSTGELFF
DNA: TGTGCCAGCGCCTACTCAACCGGGGAGCTGTTTTTT

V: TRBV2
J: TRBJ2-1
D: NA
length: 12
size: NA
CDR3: CASSVLRYEQFF
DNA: TGTGCCAGCAGTGTCCTTCGCTACGAGCAGTTCTTC

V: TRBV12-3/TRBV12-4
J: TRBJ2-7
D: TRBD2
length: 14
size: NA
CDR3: CASSPRTREGEQYF
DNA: TGTGCCAGCAGTCCTAGGACAAGGGAGGGCGAGCAGTACTTC

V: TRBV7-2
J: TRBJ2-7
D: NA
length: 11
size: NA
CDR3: CASSPSIEQYF
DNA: TGTGCCAGCAGCCCATCCATCGAGCAGTACTTC

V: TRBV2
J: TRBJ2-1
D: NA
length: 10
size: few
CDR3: CASRGIEWFF
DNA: TGTGCCAGCAGGGGGATAGAATGGTTCTTC

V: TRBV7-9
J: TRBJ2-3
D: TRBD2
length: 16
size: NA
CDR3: CASSLIAGRYPDTQYF
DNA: TGTGCCAGCAGCCTCATAGCGGGAAGATATCCAGATACGCAGTATTTT

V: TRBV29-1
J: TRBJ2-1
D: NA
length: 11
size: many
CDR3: CSVEEGNEQFF
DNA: TGCAGCGTTGAGGAGGGCAATGAGCAGTTCTTC

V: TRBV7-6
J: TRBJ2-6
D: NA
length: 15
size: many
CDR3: CASSLTLSGANVLTF
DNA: TGTGCCAGCAGCTTAACTCTCTCTGGGGCCAACGTCCTGACTTTC

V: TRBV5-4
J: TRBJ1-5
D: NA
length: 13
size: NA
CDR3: CASSSEVNQPQHF
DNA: TGTGCCAGCAGTTCGGAAGTAAATCAGCCCCAGCATTTT

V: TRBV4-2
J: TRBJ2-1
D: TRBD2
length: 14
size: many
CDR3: CASSQDRTSSEQFF
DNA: TGTGCCAGCAGCCAAGACAGGACTAGCAGTGAGCAGTTCTTC

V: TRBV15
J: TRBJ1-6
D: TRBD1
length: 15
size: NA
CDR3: CATSRGQGDNSPLHF
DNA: TGTGCCACCAGCAGAGGACAGGGAGATAATTCACCCCTCCACTTT

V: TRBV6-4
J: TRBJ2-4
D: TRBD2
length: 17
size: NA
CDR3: CASTESGAGGLKNIQYF
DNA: TGTGCCAGCACCGAAAGTGGAGCGGGGGGGCTCAAAAACATTCAGTACTTC

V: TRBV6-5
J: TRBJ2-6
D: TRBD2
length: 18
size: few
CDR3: CASSYSGGHYSGANVLTF
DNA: TGTGCCAGCAGTTACAGCGGGGGCCACTACTCTGGGGCCAACGTCCTGACTTTC

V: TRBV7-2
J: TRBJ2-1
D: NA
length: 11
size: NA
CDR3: CASSFSAEQFF
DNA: TGTGCCAGCAGCTTCAGCGCTGAGCAGTTCTTC

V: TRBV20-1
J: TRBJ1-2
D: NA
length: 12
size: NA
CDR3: CSAALGAGGYTF
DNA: TGCAGTGCTGCCCTTGGGGCTGGTGGCTACACCTTC

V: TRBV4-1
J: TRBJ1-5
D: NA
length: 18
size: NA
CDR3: CASSQEAGYGLSNQPQHF
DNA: TGCGCCAGCAGCCAAGAGGCGGGATATGGCCTCTCCAATCAGCCCCAGCATTTT

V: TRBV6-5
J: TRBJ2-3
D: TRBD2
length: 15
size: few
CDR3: CASRNELAGGDTQYF
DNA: TGTGCCAGCAGGAACGAACTAGCGGGAGGAGATACGCAGTATTTT

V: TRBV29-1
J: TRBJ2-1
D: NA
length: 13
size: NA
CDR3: CSVVRGGQETQFF
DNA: TGCAGCGTGGTTCGAGGGGGGCAAGAGACCCAGTTCTTC

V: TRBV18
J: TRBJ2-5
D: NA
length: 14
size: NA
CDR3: CASSRTVLQETQYF
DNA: TGTGCCAGCTCCCGGACAGTACTCCAAGAGACCCAGTACTTC

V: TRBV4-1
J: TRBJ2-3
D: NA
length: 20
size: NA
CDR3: CASSPREGEDSSGGTDTQYF
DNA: TGCGCCAGCAGCCCAAGGGAAGGTGAGGATTCCTCCGGGGGCACAGATACGCAGTATTTT

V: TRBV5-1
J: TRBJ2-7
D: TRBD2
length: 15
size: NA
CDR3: CASSSLTSGTYEQYF
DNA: TGCGCCAGCAGCTCCCTAACTAGCGGTACCTACGAGCAGTACTTC

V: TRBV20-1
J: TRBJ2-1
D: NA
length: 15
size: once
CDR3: CSARDALVGVNEQFF
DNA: TGCAGTGCTAGAGACGCCCTAGTAGGGGTCAATGAGCAGTTCTTC

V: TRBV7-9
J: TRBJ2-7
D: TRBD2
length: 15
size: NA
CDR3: CASMSASGGYYEQYF
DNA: TGTGCCAGCATGTCTGCTAGCGGGGGATACTACGAGCAGTACTTC

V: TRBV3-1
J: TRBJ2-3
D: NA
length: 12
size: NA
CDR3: CASSAQGDTQYF
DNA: TGTGCCAGCAGCGCGCAGGGAGATACGCAGTATTTT

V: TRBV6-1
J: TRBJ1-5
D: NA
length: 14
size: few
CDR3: CASSEGQSNQPQHF
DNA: TGTGCCAGCAGTGAAGGACAAAGCAATCAGCCCCAGCATTTT

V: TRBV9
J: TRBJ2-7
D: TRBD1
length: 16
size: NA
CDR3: CASSVDQGQGAHEQYF
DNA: TGTGCCAGCAGCGTAGATCAAGGGCAGGGGGCCCACGAGCAGTACTTC

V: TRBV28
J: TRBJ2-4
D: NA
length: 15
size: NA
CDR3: CASRAGGGGYNEQYF
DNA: TGTGCCAGCAGGGCCGGAGGGGGGGGTTACAATGAGCAGTACTTC

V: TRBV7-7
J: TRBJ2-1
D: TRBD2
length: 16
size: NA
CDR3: CASSRLAGGPRNEQFF
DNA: TGTGCCAGCAGCCGACTAGCGGGAGGGCCTAGAAATGAGCAGTTCTTC

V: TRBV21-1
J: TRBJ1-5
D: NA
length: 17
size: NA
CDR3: CASSKAPLAGFNQPQHF
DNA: TGTGCCAGCAGCAAAGCTCCACTTGCAGGGTTCAATCAGCCCCAGCATTTT

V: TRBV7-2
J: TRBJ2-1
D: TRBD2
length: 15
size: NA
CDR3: CASSTQRDLYNEQFF
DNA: TGTGCCAGCAGCACCCAGCGGGATCTCTACAATGAGCAGTTCTTC

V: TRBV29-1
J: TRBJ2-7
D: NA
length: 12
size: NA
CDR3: CSVVSQGHEQYF
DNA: TGCAGCGTTGTGAGTCAGGGCCACGAGCAGTACTTC

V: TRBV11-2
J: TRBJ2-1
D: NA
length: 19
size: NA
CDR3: CASSLDPGRITSSYNEQFF
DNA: TGTGCCAGCAGCTTAGATCCCGGCAGGATCACGAGCTCCTACAATGAGCAGTTCTTC

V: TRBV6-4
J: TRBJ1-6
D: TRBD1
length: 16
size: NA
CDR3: CASSDSAGTGNSPLHF
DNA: TGTGCCAGCAGTGACTCCGCCGGGACAGGGAATTCACCCCTCCACTTT

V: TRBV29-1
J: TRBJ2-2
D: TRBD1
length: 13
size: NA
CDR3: CSVRDRGTGELFF
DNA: TGCAGCGTTAGGGACAGGGGGACCGGGGAGCTGTTTTTT

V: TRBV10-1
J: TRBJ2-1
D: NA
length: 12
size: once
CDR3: CASSVFLGQQFF
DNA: TGCGCCAGCAGTGTATTTCTCGGGCAGCAGTTCTTC

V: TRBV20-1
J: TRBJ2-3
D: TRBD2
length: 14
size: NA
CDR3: CSASGGSNTDTQYF
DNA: TGCTCGGCTAGCGGGGGTTCTAATACAGATACGCAGTATTTT

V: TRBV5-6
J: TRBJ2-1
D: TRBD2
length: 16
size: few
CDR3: CASSFGLAGGRDEQFF
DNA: TGTGCCAGCAGCTTCGGACTAGCGGGGGGCAGAGATGAGCAGTTCTTC

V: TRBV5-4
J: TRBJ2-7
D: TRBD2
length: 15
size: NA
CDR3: CASSSPGLAFHEQYF
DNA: TGTGCCAGCAGCTCCCCGGGACTAGCTTTCCACGAGCAGTACTTC